The 4 T cell receptor beta chains presented below share a single source sample, sequenced in a study of monozygotic twins with inflammatory bowel disease. TCRdb reanalyzed the 5' RACE reads, giving one entry per CDR3 protein sequence and no DNA. Its clone listing holds under 200,000 distinct CDR3 sequences. The material sequenced was blood. The receptors come from a human donor with ulcerative colitis or Crohn's disease, or a healthy co-twin of an affected twin (not recorded which).

CDR3 protein: CSATRTSYEQYF. This chain links TRBV20-1 with TRBJ2-7. Germline assignment: CDR1 DFQATT and CDR2 SNEGSKA (reference sequence). The CDR3 loop spans 12 amino acids.

The chain uses TRBV6-2 or TRBV6-3 and TRBJ2-2. The CDR3 loop spans 13 amino acids. In germline, CDR1 is MNHEY, CDR2 SVGEGT. Here the CDR3 reads CASSYSSIGELFF.

J is TRBJ2-3 and V is TRBV7-2. This CDR3 contains 12 residues. Germline-derived CDR1 and CDR2 are SGHTA and FQGNSA. CDR3 sequence reads: CASSSLRNTQYF. The whole variable domain, filled in from reference TRBV7-2 and TRBJ2-3, reads GAGVSQSPSNKVTEKGKDVELRCDPISGHTALYWYRQSLGQGLEFLIYFQGNSAPDKSGLPSDRFSAERTGGSVSTLTIQRTQQEDSAVYLCASSSLRNTQYFGPGTRLTVL.

This chain links TRBV19 with TRBJ2-7; absent DNA, TCRdb's TRBD1 call cannot be checked. The CDR3 is 16 amino acids. The germline CDR1 and CDR2 sequences are LNHDA and SQIVND (reference sequence). The CDR3 sequence is CASSRDRDLSSYEQYF.